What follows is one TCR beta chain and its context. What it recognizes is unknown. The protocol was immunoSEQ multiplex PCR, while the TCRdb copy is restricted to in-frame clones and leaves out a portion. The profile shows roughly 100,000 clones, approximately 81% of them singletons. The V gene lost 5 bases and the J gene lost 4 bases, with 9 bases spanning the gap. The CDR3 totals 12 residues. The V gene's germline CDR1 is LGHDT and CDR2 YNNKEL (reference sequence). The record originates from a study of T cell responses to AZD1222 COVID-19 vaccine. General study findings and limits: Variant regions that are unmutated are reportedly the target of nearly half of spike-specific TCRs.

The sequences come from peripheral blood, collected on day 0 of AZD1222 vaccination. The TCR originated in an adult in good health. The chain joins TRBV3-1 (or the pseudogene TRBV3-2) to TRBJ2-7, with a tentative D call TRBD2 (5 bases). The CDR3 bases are TGTGCCAGCAGCTCGGGATCGTACGAGCAGTACTTC. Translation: CASSSGSYEQYF.